This T cell receptor beta chain was obtained from a study of technical replicates of blood from several donors. Produced via immunoSEQ multiplex PCR; TCRdb's table is partial and in-frame only. Here the sample spans 65,000 to 90,000 clones, around 93% being singletons. The V and J ends lost 5 bases and 3 bases, in that order; junction bases with no gene match: 12. Germline values: CDR1 SGHAT, CDR2 FQNNGV. This CDR3 spans 16 amino acids. The clonotype originates from a human donor in good health. Material for sequencing was T cells isolated from PBMCs. The chain recombines TRBV11-2 with TRBJ1-2, with 7 bases lining up with TRBD1. DNA for the CDR3: TGTGCCAGCAGCCCAGACAGGGACAGCCCCTACTATGGCTACACCTTC. Residues: CASSPDRDSPYYGYTF.